The 13 T cell receptor beta chains given below trace back to one sample, sequenced in a study of blood T cell repertoires in COVID-19. The protocol was immunoSEQ multiplex PCR, while the TCRdb copy is restricted to in-frame clones and leaves out a portion. Here the sample spans a few hundred thousand clones, 80% to 90% being singletons. The specimen was peripheral blood. All receptors come from a man in his forties who had recovered from COVID-19.

The rearrangement uses TRBV5-1 and TRBJ2-1; no clear D gene. This CDR3 contains 16 residues. With 2 bases removed from V and 5 bases from J, the gap between germline ends came to 17 bases. CDR1 is SGHRS, CDR2 YFSETQ, per germline. The CDR3 is CASSLISVSGNNEQFF. In DNA form, the CDR3 reads TGCGCCAGCAGCTTAATCTCAGTATCTGGTAACAATGAGCAGTTCTTC.

The chain employs TRBV7-9 and TRBJ2-3, with TRBD2 matching over 8 bases. The length of the CDR3 is 15 residues. V was clipped by 0 bases and J by 5 bases; unmatched bases: 4. Germline V gene lookup returns CDR1 SEHNR and CDR2 FQNEAQ (reference sequence). As DNA, the CDR3 is TGTGCCAGCAGCTTAGCGCTAAGCGGGGGAGATACGCAGTATTTT. As protein: CASSLALSGGDTQYF.

This sequence joins TRBV4-3 and TRBJ1-2, with 7 bases fitting TRBD1. Germline values: CDR1 LGHNA, CDR2 YSLEER. CDR3 length: 17 amino acids. After removal of 0 bases from V and 2 bases from J, the junction contained 9 bases not matched to a gene. The CDR3 is CASSQDPGTAHNYGYTF. The CDR3 DNA sequence: TGCGCCAGCAGCCAAGACCCAGGGACAGCCCACAACTATGGCTACACCTTC.

This clone has ten or more counts. The rearrangement uses TRBV3-1 (or the pseudogene TRBV3-2) and TRBJ2-7; TRBD2 matches 13 bases. Germline assignment: CDR1 LGHDT and CDR2 YNNKEL (reference sequence). Trimming at V came to 0 bases and at J to 2 bases, leaving 4 bases not matched to a gene. CDR3 length: 17 residues. The CDR3 region has the DNA TGTGCCAGCAGCCAAGATCTAGGACTAGCGGGGGCCTACGAGCAGTACTTC. Its protein product is CASSQDLGLAGAYEQYF.

This chain links TRBV2 with TRBJ1-2; D gene uncertain. Germline assignment: CDR1 SNHLY and CDR2 FYNNEI. V was cut by 5 bases and J by 0 bases, with 10 bases left in between. This CDR3 has 14 residues. In nucleotides, the CDR3 is TGTGCCAGCAGTCCTGGAGGGACTAACTATGGCTACACCTTC. Translation: CASSPGGTNYGYTF.

The chain is built from TRBV19 and TRBJ1-3; the D gene is possibly TRBD1 (5 bases). The V end was cut by 2 bases, the J end by 2 bases, with 10 bases between. From germline, CDR1 is LNHDA and CDR2 SQIVND (reference sequence). The CDR3 spans 15 residues. CDR3 residues: CASSILGAPGNTIYF. The CDR3 DNA reads TGTGCCAGTAGTATATTAGGGGCCCCTGGAAACACCATATATTTT.

The chain couples TRBV6-5 to TRBJ1-5; tentatively, D is TRBD1 (6 bases). The germline CDR1 and CDR2 sequences are MNHEY and SVGAGI. This CDR3 is built from 13 residues. V lost 6 bases to trimming and J lost 5 bases, with 11 bases between them. Written as DNA, the CDR3 is TGTGCCAGCAGGCGGGGGCGGGATCAGCCCCAGCATTTT. As protein: CASRRGRDQPQHF.

This chain links TRBV4-3 with TRBJ2-7; D is unresolved. V lost 0 bases and J 2 bases, leaving 17 bases between the germline ends. This CDR3 is 17 amino acids long. In germline, CDR1 is LGHNA, CDR2 YSLEER. The CDR3 coding sequence is TGCGCCAGCAGCCAAGAGTTAGACACACCGTTAACCTACGAGCAGTACTTC. This translates into CASSQELDTPLTYEQYF.

The rearrangement links TRBV3-1 (or the pseudogene TRBV3-2) to TRBJ1-6; D is uncertain. The germline V gene has CDR1 LGHDT and CDR2 YNNKEL (reference sequence). The CDR3 is 16 amino acids. Trimming removed 4 bases at V and 5 bases at J, with 15 bases between. CDR3 amino acids: CASSPHSRGNNSPLHF. CDR3 DNA sequence: TGTGCCAGCAGCCCGCATTCCCGGGGAAATAATTCACCCCTCCACTTT.

Notes on this clone: This may come from a read error, since a much larger clone is one base off. The V and J genes are TRBV7-9 and TRBJ2-1; tentatively, D is TRBD2 (6 bases). Between the trimmed V and J ends, which lost 4 bases and 3 bases, there was a span of 7 bases. The germline gives CDR1 SEHNR, CDR2 FQNEAQ (reference sequence). CDR3 length: 13 residues. The CDR3 bases are TGTGCCAGCAGCTGGGGAGGCTACAATGAGCAGTTCTTC. It yields the protein CASSWGGYNEQFF.

The chain joins TRBV19 to TRBJ1-2; no clear D gene. CDR3 length: 13 amino acids. Trimming took 6 bases from V and 0 from J, leaving 8 bases between them. The V gene's germline CDR1 is LNHDA and CDR2 SQIVND (reference sequence). The CDR3 loop reads CASRLDTNYGYTF. Written as DNA, the CDR3 is TGTGCCAGTAGATTAGATACTAACTATGGCTACACCTTC.

The chain combines TRBV5-4 with TRBJ1-1; perhaps TRBD1 as D (6 bases). The CDR3 extends over 16 amino acids. V lost 4 bases and J lost 1, with 17 bases in between. CDR1 and CDR2 (germline): SGHNT, YYREEE (reference sequence). The CDR3 loop is CASSPGGGIKNTEAFF. The CDR3 region has the DNA TGTGCCAGCAGCCCGGGAGGGGGAATCAAGAACACTGAAGCTTTCTTT.

The table lists this clone with many counts. This chain joins TRBV3-1 (or the pseudogene TRBV3-2) and TRBJ2-1; no clear D. Trimming pared 2 bases from V and 2 bases from J, leaving 16 bases between. The CDR3 is 17 residues long. Germline assignment: CDR1 LGHDT and CDR2 YNNKEL (reference sequence). The CDR3 loop is CASSQIPRQSAYNEQFF. Here the CDR3 DNA reads TGTGCCAGCAGCCAAATCCCGAGGCAGTCCGCCTACAATGAGCAGTTCTTC.